This note documents a single T cell receptor beta chain sequence. Repertoires were generated with immunoSEQ multiplex PCR, while TCRdb's copy carries only in-frame clones and drops some. The sample holds some 200,000 clones; around 80% are singletons and the top ten take 15% to 20%. This sample is drawn from a study of blood T cell repertoires in COVID-19. Per the germline V gene, CDR1 is SGHRS and CDR2 is YFSETQ. This CDR3 region has 14 residues. The V segment lost 5 bases and the J segment 8 bases; nucleotides outside the gene matches: 5. The sequencing input was peripheral blood. This TCR derives from a woman older than 75 with active or convalescent COVID-19. The chain couples TRBV5-1 to TRBJ1-3; 12 bases map to TRBD1. CDR3 residues: CASRGQGAGDTIYF. The DNA for the CDR3 is TGCGCCAGCAGGGGACAGGGGGCCGGCGACACCATATATTTT.